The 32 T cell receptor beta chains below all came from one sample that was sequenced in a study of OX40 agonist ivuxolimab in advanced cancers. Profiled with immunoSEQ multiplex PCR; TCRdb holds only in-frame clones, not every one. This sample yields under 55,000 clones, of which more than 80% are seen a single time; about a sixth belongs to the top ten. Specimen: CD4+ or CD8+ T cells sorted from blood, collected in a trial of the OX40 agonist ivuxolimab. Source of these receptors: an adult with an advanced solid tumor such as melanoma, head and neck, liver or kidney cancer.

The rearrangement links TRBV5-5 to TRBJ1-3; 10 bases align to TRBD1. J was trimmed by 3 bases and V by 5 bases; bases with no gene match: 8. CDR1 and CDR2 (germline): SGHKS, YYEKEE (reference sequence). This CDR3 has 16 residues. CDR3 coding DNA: TGTGCCAGCAGACCTCGACAGGGGGCGAGTGGAAACACCATATATTTT. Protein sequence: CASRPRQGASGNTIYF.

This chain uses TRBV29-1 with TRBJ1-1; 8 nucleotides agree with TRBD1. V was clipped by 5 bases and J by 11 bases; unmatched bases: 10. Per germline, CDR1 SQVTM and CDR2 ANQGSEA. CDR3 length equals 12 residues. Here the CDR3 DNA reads TGCAGCGTTCCAGGACAGGGCGGGGAGGCTTTCTTT. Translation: CSVPGQGGEAFF.

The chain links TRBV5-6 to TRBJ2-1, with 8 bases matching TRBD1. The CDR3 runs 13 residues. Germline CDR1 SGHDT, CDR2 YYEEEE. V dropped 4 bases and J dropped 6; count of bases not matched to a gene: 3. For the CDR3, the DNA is TGTGCCAGCAGCCCTGGACAGGGCAATGAGCAGTTCTTC. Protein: CASSPGQGNEQFF.

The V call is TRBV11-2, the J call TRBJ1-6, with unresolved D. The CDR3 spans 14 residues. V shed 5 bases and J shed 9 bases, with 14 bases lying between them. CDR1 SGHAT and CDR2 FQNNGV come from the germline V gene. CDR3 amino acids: CASSPARGASPLHF. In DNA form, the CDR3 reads TGTGCCAGCAGCCCCGCCCGAGGTGCTTCACCCCTCCACTTT.

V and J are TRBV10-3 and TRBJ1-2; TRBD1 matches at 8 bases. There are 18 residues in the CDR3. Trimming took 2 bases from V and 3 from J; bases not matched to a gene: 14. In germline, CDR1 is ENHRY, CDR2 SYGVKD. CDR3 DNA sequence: TGTGCCATCAGTGAGGTGACAGGGGCGACCTTAATTGACTATGGCTACACCTTC. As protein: CAISEVTGATLIDYGYTF.

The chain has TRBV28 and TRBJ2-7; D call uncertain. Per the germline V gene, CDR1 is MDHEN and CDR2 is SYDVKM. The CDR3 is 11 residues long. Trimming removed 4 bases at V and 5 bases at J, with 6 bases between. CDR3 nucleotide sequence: TGTGCCAGCAGTTCCAATAACGAGCAGTACTTC. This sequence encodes CASSSNNEQYF.

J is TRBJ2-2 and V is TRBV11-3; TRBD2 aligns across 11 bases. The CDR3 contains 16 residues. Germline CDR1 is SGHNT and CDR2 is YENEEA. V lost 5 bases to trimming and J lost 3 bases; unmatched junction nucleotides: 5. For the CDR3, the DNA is TGTGCCAGCAGCCCGGGACTAGCGGAGTACACCGGGGAGCTGTTTTTT. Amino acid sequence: CASSPGLAEYTGELFF.

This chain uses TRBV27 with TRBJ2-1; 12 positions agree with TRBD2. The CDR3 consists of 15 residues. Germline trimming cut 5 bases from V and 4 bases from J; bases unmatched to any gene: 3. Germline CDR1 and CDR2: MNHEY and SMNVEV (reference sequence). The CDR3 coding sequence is TGTGCCAGCAGTCCGGGGACTAGCGGGTACAATGAGCAGTTCTTC. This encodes CASSPGTSGYNEQFF.

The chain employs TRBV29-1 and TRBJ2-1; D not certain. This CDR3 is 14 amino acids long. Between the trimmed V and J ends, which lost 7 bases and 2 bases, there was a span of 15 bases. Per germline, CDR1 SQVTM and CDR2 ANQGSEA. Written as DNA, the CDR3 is TGCAGCGCCCAAGGAGTTCGAGCCTACAATGAGCAGTTCTTC. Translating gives CSAQGVRAYNEQFF.

The CDR3 is CASSLGAGRGYTF. DNA for the CDR3: TGTGCCAGCAGCTTAGGGGCAGGAAGGGGCTACACCTTC. This sequence joins TRBV7-8 and TRBJ1-2; D gene unclear. CDR1 and CDR2 (germline): SGHVS, FQNEAQ. The CDR3 loop spans 13 amino acids. Trimming shortened V by 1 base and J by 8 bases, and 11 bases separated the two germline ends.

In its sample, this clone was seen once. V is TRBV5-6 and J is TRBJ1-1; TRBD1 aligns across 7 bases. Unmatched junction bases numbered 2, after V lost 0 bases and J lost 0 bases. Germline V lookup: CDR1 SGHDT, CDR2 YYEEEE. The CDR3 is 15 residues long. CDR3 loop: CASSLGQGMNTEAFF. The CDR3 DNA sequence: TGTGCCAGCAGCTTGGGACAGGGCATGAACACTGAAGCTTTCTTT.

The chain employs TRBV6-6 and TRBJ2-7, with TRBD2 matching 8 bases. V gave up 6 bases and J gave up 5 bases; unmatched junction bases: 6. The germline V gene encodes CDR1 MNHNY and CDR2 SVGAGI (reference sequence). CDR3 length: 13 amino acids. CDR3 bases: TGTGCCAGCAGGGCGGGAGGCCTCCACGAGCAGTACTTC. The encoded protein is CASRAGGLHEQYF.

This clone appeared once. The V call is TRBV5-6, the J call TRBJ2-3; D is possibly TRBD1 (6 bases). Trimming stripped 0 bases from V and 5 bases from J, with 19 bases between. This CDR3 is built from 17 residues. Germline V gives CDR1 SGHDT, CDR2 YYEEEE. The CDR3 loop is CASSLVKGDELLDTQYF. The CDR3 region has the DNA TGTGCCAGCAGCTTGGTGAAGGGGGACGAGTTATTAGATACGCAGTATTTT. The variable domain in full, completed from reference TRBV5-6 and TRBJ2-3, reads DAGVTQSPTHLIKTRGQQVTLRCSPKSGHDTVSWYQQALGQGPQFIFQYYEEEERQRGNFPDRFSGHQFPNYSSELNVNALLLGDSALYLCASSLVKGDELLDTQYFGPGTRLTVL.

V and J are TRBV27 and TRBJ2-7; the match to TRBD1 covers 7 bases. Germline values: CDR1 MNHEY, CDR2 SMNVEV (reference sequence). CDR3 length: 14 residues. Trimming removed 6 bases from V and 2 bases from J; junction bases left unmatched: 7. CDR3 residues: CASRQGMKAYEQYF. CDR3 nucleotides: TGTGCCAGCAGACAGGGGATGAAAGCCTACGAGCAGTACTTC.

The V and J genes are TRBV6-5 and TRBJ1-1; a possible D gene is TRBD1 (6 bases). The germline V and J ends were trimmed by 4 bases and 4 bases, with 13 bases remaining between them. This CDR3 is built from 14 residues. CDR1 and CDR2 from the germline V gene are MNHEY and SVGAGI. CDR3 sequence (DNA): TGTGCCAGCAGTTTCGCGACAGGTTTCACTGAAGCTTTCTTT. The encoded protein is CASSFATGFTEAFF.

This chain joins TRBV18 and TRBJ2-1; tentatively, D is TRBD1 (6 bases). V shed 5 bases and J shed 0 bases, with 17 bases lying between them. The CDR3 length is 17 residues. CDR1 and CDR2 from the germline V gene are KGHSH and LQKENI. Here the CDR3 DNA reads TGTGCCAGCTCATCAGGCAACAGGGCTAGCTCCTACAATGAGCAGTTCTTC. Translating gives CASSSGNRASSYNEQFF.

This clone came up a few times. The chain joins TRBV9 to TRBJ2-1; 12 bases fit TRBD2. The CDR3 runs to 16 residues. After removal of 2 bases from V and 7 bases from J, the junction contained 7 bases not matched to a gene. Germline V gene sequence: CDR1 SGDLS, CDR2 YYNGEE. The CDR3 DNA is TGTGCCAGCAGCGTCCCCCTAGCGGGGGGGGAGAATGAGCAGTTCTTC. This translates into CASSVPLAGGENEQFF.

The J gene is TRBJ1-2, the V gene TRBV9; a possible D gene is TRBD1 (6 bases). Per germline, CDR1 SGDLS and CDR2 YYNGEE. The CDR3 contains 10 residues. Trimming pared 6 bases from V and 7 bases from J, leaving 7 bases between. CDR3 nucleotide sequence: TGTGCCAGCAAGGGGGGTGGCTACACCTTC. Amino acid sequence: CASKGGGYTF.

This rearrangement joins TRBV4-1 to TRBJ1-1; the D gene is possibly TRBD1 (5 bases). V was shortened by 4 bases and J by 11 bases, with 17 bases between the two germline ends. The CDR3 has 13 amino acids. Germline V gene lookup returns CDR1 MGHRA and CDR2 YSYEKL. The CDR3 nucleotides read TGCGCCAGCAGCCCACGGGGCCCCGCAGGGGCTTTCTTT. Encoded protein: CASSPRGPAGAFF.

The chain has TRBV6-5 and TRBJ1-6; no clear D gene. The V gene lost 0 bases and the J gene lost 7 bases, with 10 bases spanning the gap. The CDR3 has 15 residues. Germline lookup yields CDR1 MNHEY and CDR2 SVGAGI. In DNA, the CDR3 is TGTGCCAGCAGTTACTCGTCCCCAGACAATTCACCCCTCCACTTT. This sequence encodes CASSYSSPDNSPLHF.

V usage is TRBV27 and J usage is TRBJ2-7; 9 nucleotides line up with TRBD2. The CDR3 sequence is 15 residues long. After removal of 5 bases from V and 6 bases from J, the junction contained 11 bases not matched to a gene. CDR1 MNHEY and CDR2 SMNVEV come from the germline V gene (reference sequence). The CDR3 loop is CASSLSQGLAGEQYF. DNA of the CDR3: TGTGCCAGCAGTCTCTCGCAGGGACTAGCTGGCGAGCAGTACTTC.

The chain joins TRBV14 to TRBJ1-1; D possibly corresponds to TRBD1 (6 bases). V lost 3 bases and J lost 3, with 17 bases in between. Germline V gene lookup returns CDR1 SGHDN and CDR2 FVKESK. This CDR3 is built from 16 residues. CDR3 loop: CASSQRVGSGDTEAFF. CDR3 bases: TGTGCCAGCAGCCAGCGTGTGGGGTCAGGGGACACTGAAGCTTTCTTT.

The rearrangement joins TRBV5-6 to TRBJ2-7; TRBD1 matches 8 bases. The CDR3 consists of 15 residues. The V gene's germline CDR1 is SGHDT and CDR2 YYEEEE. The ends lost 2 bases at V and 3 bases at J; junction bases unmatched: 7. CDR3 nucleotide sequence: TGTGCCAGCAGCTTAATGCAGGGGGCTCTCTACGAGCAGTACTTC. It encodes CASSLMQGALYEQYF.

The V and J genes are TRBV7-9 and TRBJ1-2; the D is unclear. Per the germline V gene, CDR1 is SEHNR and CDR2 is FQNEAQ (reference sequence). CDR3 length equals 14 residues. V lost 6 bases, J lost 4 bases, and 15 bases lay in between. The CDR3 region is CASSFVEVFYGYTF. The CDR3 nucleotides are TGTGCCAGCAGTTTTGTGGAGGTCTTCTATGGCTACACCTTC.

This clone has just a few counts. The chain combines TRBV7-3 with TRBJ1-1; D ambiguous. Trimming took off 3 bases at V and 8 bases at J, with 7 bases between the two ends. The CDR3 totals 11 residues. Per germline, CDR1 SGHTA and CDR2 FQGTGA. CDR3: CASSLTLEAFF. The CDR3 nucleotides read TGTGCCAGCAGCTTGACGTTAGAAGCTTTCTTT.

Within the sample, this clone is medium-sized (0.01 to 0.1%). The CDR3 region is CASSARGPEYEQYF. CDR3 nucleotide sequence: TGTGCCAGCAGTGCTCGGGGCCCCGAGTACGAGCAGTACTTC. The rearrangement uses TRBV25-1 and TRBJ2-7, with D possibly called TRBD1 or TRBD2 (5 bases each). Germline lookup yields CDR1 MGHDK and CDR2 SYGVNS. V gave up 4 bases and J gave up 4 bases, with 14 bases separating them. The CDR3 runs 14 residues.

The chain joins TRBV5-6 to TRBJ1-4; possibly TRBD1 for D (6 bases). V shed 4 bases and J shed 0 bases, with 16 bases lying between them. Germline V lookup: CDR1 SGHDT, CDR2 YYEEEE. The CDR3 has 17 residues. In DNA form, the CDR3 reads TGTGCCAGCAGCCACACAGGGTCAGGGTCAACTAATGAAAAACTGTTTTTT. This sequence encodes CASSHTGSGSTNEKLFF.

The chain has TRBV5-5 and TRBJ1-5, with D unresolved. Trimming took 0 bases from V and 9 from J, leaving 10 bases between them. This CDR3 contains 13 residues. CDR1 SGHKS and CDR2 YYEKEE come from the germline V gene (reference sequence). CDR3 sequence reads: CASSLAGMGPQHF. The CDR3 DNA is TGTGCCAGCAGCTTGGCGGGGATGGGGCCCCAGCATTTT.

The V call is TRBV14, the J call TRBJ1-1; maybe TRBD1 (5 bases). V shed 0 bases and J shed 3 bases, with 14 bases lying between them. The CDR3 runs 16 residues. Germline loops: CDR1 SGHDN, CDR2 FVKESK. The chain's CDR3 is CASSQDRRGLYTEAFF. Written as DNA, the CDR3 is TGTGCCAGCAGCCAAGATCGAAGGGGCCTGTACACTGAAGCTTTCTTT.

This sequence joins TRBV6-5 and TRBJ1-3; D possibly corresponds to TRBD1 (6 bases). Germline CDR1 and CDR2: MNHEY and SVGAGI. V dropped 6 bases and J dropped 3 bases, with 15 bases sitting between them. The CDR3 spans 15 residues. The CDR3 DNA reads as TGTGCCAGCAGATCGGACAGTTCCAGTGGAAACACCATATATTTT. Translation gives CASRSDSSSGNTIYF.

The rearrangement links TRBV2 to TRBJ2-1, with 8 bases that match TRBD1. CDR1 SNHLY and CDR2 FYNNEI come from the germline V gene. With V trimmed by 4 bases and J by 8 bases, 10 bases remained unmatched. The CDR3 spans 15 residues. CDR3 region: CASSVEDRVWDEQFF. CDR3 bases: TGTGCCAGCAGTGTAGAGGACAGGGTATGGGATGAGCAGTTCTTC.

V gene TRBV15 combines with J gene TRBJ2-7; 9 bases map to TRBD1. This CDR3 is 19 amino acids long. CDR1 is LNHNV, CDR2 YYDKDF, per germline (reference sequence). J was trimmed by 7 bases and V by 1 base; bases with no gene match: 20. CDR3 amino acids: CATSRGGGTGWRRLREQYF. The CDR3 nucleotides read TGTGCCACCAGCAGAGGAGGAGGGACAGGGTGGCGGAGATTACGAGAGCAGTACTTC.